The clone carrying this T cell receptor (beta chain) was seen ten or more times. V was cut by 5 bases and J by 7 bases, with 24 bases left in between. Germline CDR1 reads DFQATT; CDR2 reads SNEGSKA (reference sequence). The CDR3 runs 15 residues. TCRdb re-called the 5' RACE reads with MiXCR, one entry per CDR3 protein. The repertoire holds roughly 55,000 distinct CDR3 sequences, approximately 16% seen once, with 4% to 4.5% in the top ten. The data stem from a study of neurological immune-mediated disorders. The sequence was obtained from a man aged 55 to 70 in good health. The rearrangement uses TRBV20-1 and TRBJ2-7; D remains unclear. Sequenced sample: PBMCs. The CDR3 bases are TGCAGTGCTCTAGATGGGGTGGGCCCTCGGGTTGAGCAGTACTTC. This codes for CSALDGVGPRVEQYF.